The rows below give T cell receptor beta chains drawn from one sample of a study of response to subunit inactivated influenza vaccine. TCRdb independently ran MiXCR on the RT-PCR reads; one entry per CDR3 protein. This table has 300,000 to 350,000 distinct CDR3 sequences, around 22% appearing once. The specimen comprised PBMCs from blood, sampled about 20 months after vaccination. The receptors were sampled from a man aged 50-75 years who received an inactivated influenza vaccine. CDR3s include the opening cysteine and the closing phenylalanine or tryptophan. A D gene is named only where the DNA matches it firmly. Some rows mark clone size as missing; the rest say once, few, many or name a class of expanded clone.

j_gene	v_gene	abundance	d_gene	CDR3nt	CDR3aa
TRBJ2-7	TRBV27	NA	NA	TGTGCCAGCAGTTTAATTCGTAGGGCAGGTCGGAACTATGTCTACGAGCAGTACTTC	CASSLIRRAGRNYVYEQYF
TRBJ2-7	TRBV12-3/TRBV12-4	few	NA	TGTGCCAGCGGTCCTTTGGGCAGGGGGGGCTACGAGCAGTACTTC	CASGPLGRGGYEQYF
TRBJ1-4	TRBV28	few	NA	TGTGCCAGCAGTCCGGGACGGACGGGTCTTAATGAAAAACTGTTTTTT	CASSPGRTGLNEKLFF
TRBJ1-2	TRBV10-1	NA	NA	TGCGCCAGCAGTGAGTCGATAAGGGGTGGCTACACCTTC	CASSESIRGGYTF
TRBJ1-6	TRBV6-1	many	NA	TGTGCCAGCAGTCCAGGGGCCTATAATTCACCCCTCCACTTT	CASSPGAYNSPLHF
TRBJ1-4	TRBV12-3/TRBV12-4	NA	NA	TGTGCCAGCAGTTTAGATACCGAAAAACTGTTTTTT	CASSLDTEKLFF
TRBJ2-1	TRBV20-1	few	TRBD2	TGCAGTGCCCAGCGGGAGGGGGAGTTCTTC	CSAQREGEFF
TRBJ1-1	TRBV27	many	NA	TGTGCCAGCAGTTTGACCCCGGGGGGCACTGAAGCTTTCTTT	CASSLTPGGTEAFF
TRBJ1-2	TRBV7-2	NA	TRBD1	TGTGCCAGCAGCTTAGCGGGGCAGGGGGGTAGGGCCTATGGCTACACCTTC	CASSLAGQGGRAYGYTF
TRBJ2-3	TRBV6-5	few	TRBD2	TGTGCCAGCAGTTACTTCCTACCGTTCGGGGGGGCCAAAGATACGCAGTATTTT	CASSYFLPFGGAKDTQYF
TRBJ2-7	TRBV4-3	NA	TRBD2	TGCGCCAGCAGCCAACAAGCGGGGGGGTACGAGCAGTACTTC	CASSQQAGGYEQYF
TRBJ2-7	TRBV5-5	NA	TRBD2	TGTGCCAGCAGCTCCGGACTAGCGCGATACGAGCAGTACTTC	CASSSGLARYEQYF
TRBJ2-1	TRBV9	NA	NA	TGTGCCAGCAGCGTTGAAAGCTCCTACAATGAGCAGTTCTTC	CASSVESSYNEQFF
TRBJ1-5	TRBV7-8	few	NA	TGTGCCAGCAGCTTAGTCGAGGCTAGCAATCAGCCCCAGCATTTT	CASSLVEASNQPQHF
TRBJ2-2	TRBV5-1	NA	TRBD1	TGCGCCAGCAAGATGACAGGGTTTGGGACCGGGGAGCTGTTTTTT	CASKMTGFGTGELFF
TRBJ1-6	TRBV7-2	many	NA	TGTGCCAGCAGCTCCTATTTTGCGGTCCCCACCCTCCACTTT	CASSSYFAVPTLHF
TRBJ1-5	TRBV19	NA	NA	TGTGCCAGTAGTATAGGACAGGCTAACAATCAGCCCCAGCATTTT	CASSIGQANNQPQHF
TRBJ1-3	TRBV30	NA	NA	TGTGCCTGGAGTATAACAGCTTCTGGAAACACCATATATTTT	CAWSITASGNTIYF
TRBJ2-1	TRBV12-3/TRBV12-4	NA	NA	TGTGCCAGCAGCCCAATAAGCACCGGGGGCTCCTACAATGAGCAGTTCTTC	CASSPISTGGSYNEQFF
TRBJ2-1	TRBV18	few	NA	TGTGCCAGCTCACCACCGCTATCTAGTGAGCAGTTCTTC	CASSPPLSSEQFF
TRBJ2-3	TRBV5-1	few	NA	TGCGCCAGCAGCTCCTGGACATTAATAGATACGCAGTATTTT	CASSSWTLIDTQYF
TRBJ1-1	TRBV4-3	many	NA	TGCGCCAGCAGCCAGGCCGGACAGAACACTGAAGCTTTCTTT	CASSQAGQNTEAFF
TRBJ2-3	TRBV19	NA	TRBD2	TGTGCCAGTAGCCAACTAGCGGCGAGCACAGATACGCAGTATTTT	CASSQLAASTDTQYF
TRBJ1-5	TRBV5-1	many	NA	TGCGCCAGCAGGGTGGGGAGCAATCAGCCCCAGCATTTT	CASRVGSNQPQHF
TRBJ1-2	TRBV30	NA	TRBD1	TGTGCCTGGAGCCAGACCGGGACAGGGGCAAACTATGGCTACACCTTC	CAWSQTGTGANYGYTF
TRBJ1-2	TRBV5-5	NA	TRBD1	TGTGCCAGCAGCTACGGACAGGGGGCGCCTAACTATGGCTACACCTTC	CASSYGQGAPNYGYTF
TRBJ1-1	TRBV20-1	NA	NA	TGCAGTGCCCCGGGGGATTTTGTTGAAGCTTTCTTT	CSAPGDFVEAFF
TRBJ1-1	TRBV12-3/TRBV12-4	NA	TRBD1	TGTGCCAGCAGTAAAACGACAGGGGACACTGAAGCTTTCTTT	CASSKTTGDTEAFF
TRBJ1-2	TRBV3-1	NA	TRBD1	TGTGCCAGCATGGGGACAGGCCGCTACATTGGCTACACCTTC	CASMGTGRYIGYTF
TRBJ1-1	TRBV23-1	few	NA	TGCGCCAGCAGTCGGTCAGGGGAAAAGGTGAACACTGAAGCTTTCTTT	CASSRSGEKVNTEAFF
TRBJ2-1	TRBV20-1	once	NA	TGCAGTGCTAGAGATTTGGGTTGGAATGAGCAGTTCTTC	CSARDLGWNEQFF
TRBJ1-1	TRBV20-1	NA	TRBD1	TGCAGTGCTAGAGATCCGACAGGGGGCTTGAGAAGGACTAAAGCTTTCTTT	CSARDPTGGLRRTKAFF
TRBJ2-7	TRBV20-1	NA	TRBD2	TGCAGTGCCCAGCGGGAGCCCCTCGAGCAGTACTTC	CSAQREPLEQYF
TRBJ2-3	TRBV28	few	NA	TGTGCCAGCAGTCAAGGGTTTTATACGCAGTATTTT	CASSQGFYTQYF
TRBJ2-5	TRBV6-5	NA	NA	TGTGCCAGCAGTTACTCCTTCGAGAAACAAGAGACCCAGTACTTC	CASSYSFEKQETQYF
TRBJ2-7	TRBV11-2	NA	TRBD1	TGTGCCAGCAGCTTGGACCGGGACAGCGGATTGCACTTC	CASSLDRDSGLHF
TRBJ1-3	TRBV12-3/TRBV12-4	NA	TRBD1	TGTGCCAGCACCGCGGACAGGGATTACACACCACTCTCTGGAAACACCATATATTTT	CASTADRDYTPLSGNTIYF
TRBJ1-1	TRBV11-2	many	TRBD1	TGTGCCAGCAGCTTTACAGGGGCAGGGGTCACTGAAGCTTTCTTT	CASSFTGAGVTEAFF
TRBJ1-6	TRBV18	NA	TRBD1	TGTGCCAGCTCACCACCGGGGACAGGGCATAATTCACCCCTCCACTTT	CASSPPGTGHNSPLHF
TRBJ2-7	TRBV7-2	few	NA	TGTGCCAGCAGCCTCGGAACAGCATTCTCCTACGAGCAGTACTTC	CASSLGTAFSYEQYF
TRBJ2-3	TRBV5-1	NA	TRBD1	TGCGCCAGCAGCTTGGGACAGGGGGCATCTGATACGCAGTATTTT	CASSLGQGASDTQYF
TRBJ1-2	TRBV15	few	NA	TGTGCCACCAGCAGAGATCTCCAGGGTCTCGGCTACACCTTC	CATSRDLQGLGYTF
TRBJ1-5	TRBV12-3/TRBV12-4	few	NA	TGTGCCAGCAGCCTGGGGCGGGTGCCCCAGCATTTT	CASSLGRVPQHF
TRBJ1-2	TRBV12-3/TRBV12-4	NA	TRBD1	TGTGCCTGCTCCCCTTCCGGGACAGGGATTGGCTACACCTTC	CACSPSGTGIGYTF
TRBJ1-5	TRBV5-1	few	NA	TGCGCCAGCAGACCTAATCAGCCCCAGCATTTT	CASRPNQPQHF
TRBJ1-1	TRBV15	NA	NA	TGTGCCACCAGCCGACAGTTGAACACTGAATCTTTCTTT	CATSRQLNTESFF
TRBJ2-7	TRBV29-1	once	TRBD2	TGCAGCGTTGGACAGACCGGACTAGCGGGGGGCTACGAGCAGTACTTC	CSVGQTGLAGGYEQYF
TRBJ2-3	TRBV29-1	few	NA	TGCAGCGTCTACAGGGCCCCGGATACGCAGTATTTT	CSVYRAPDTQYF
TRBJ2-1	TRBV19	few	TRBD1	TGTGCCAGTAGTAGGGATCAGGGGGTGTTTGGAAGGACCAAAGTGGGAAAGCAGTTCTTC	CASSRDQGVFGRTKVGKQFF
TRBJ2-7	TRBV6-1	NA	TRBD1	TGTGCCAGCAGCCGTGACAGGGGGGGCTACGAGCAGTACTTC	CASSRDRGGYEQYF
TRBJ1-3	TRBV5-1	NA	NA	TGCGCCAGCAGCCCTGGGGGGGGCCAGATCTTTCTGGGAAACACCATATATTTT	CASSPGGGQIFLGNTIYF
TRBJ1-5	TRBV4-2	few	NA	TGTGCCGGCAGCCAAGATGTACAGGGAGTGGTGGCTCAGCCCCAGCATTTT	CAGSQDVQGVVAQPQHF
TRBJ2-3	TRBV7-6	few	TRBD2	TGTGCTACCGGGACTAGCATTACAGATACGCAGTATTTT	CATGTSITDTQYF
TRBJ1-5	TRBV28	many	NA	TGTGCCAGCAGTTTGGTTCAAGGTAGGCACGATCAGCCCCAGCATTTT	CASSLVQGRHDQPQHF
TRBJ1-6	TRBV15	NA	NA	TGTGCCACCAGCGCATACATGACAGGAGATAATAATTCACCCCTCCACTTT	CATSAYMTGDNNSPLHF
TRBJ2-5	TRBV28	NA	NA	TGTGCCAGCCGCCCGGGACTTCAAGAGACCCAGTACTTC	CASRPGLQETQYF
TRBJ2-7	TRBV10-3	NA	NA	TGTGCCATCAAGGTGTTCAGGACAAATAACTACGAGCAGTACTTC	CAIKVFRTNNYEQYF
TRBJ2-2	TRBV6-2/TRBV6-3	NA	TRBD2	TGTGCCAGCAGTCACCCCGGCGGGAGGCACACCGGGGAGCTGTTTTTT	CASSHPGGRHTGELFF
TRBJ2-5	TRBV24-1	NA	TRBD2	TGTGCCACCCCCAGCGGGAGTGGGTTGCGGGGAGAGACCCAGTACTTC	CATPSGSGLRGETQYF
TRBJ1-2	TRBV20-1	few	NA	TGCAGTGCGGGGAGTAGGCCATCCAACTATGGCTACACCTTC	CSAGSRPSNYGYTF